Listed below are T cell receptor beta chains from one sample, sequenced in a study of T-cell reconstitution after alpha-beta-depleted transplantation in children. TCRdb reprocessed the PCR reads with MiXCR, giving one entry per CDR3 protein. The table has around 960,000 distinct CDR3 sequences, less than 30% seen once. The sample consisted of PBMCs, mostly from graft donor cells, taken 360 days after TCRalphabeta/CD19-depleted stem cell transplant. Receptors originate from a boy under two years old who had a stem cell transplant for SCID, so the T cells may come from the graft donor. Each CDR3 is given with its conserved first and last residue. The D gene is left open where the match is weak. A clone size is listed for some rows: how often the clone was seen (once, few, many), or a class if it is expanded.

j_call v_call clone_size d_call cdr3_aa cdr3_nt
TRBJ2-6 TRBV28 once NA CASSLVFGGANVLTF TGTGCCAGCAGTTTGGTCTTTGGGGGGGCCAACGTCCTGACTTTC
TRBJ2-7 TRBV5-1 NA TRBD1 CASSYWTGGYEQYF TGCGCCAGCAGCTACTGGACAGGGGGCTACGAGCAGTACTTC
TRBJ2-7 TRBV20-1 NA TRBD1 CSARSDRGPGVNSYEQYF TGCAGTGCTAGGTCGGACAGGGGCCCCGGAGTGAACTCCTACGAGCAGTACTTC
TRBJ2-3 TRBV24-1 few NA CATSDSADTQYF TGTGCCACCAGTGATTCTGCAGATACGCAGTATTTT
TRBJ2-6 TRBV4-3 NA NA CASSQVLAGANVLTF TGCGCCAGCAGCCAAGTCTTGGCTGGGGCCAACGTCCTGACTTTC
TRBJ2-1 TRBV7-8 few TRBD2 CASSPQRGTYNEQFF TGTGCCAGCAGCCCCCAGCGGGGGACCTACAATGAGCAGTTCTTC
TRBJ2-3 TRBV7-9 NA NA CASSKGDPLNTDTQYF TGTGCCAGCAGCAAAGGAGATCCCCTGAACACAGATACGCAGTATTTT
TRBJ2-7 TRBV5-1 few NA CASSKGVVGEQYF TGCGCCAGCAGTAAGGGGGTTGTAGGCGAGCAGTACTTC
TRBJ2-6 TRBV20-1 NA TRBD2 CSARGDSGANVLTF TGCAGTGCTCGGGGGGACTCTGGGGCCAACGTCCTGACTTTC
TRBJ2-7 TRBV12-3/TRBV12-4 few NA CASRRRNGQYF TGTGCCAGCAGAAGGCGAAATGGGCAGTACTTC
TRBJ2-5 TRBV7-2 NA TRBD1 CASSLWGGQGRETQYF TGTGCCAGCAGCTTATGGGGCGGACAGGGTAGAGAGACCCAGTACTTC
TRBJ2-5 TRBV29-1 NA NA CSVQPGQETQYF TGCAGCGTGCAGCCCGGCCAAGAGACCCAGTACTTC
TRBJ2-7 TRBV5-1 NA NA CASSLWTASYEQYF TGCGCCAGCAGCTTGTGGACAGCTTCCTACGAGCAGTACTTC
TRBJ2-7 TRBV5-1 NA NA CASSLETAHPYEQYF TGCGCCAGCAGCTTGGAGACAGCGCACCCCTACGAGCAGTACTTC
TRBJ2-7 TRBV21-1 NA NA CASSKGPSGPYEQYF TGTGCCAGCAGCAAAGGCCCATCAGGACCCTACGAGCAGTACTTC
TRBJ2-5 TRBV5-1 few NA CASSRELPWETQYF TGCGCCAGCAGCCGGGAGTTACCCTGGGAGACCCAGTACTTC
TRBJ1-2 TRBV20-1 many NA CSARGPGVGGYTF TGCAGTGCTAGGGGGCCAGGGGTTGGTGGCTACACCTTC
TRBJ1-5 TRBV12-3/TRBV12-4 NA NA CASSSQGQSNQPQHF TGTGCCAGCAGTTCCCAGGGCCAGAGCAATCAGCCCCAGCATTTT
TRBJ2-7 TRBV5-1 NA NA CASSPTSPYEQYF TGCGCCAGCAGCCCCACTAGCCCCTACGAGCAGTACTTC
TRBJ2-4 TRBV18 many NA CASSPRRENIQYF TGTGCCAGCTCACCACGGAGGGAAAACATTCAGTACTTC
TRBJ2-6 TRBV25-1 NA NA CASSETGSNVLTF TGTGCCAGCAGCGAGACAGGTTCCAACGTCCTGACTTTC
TRBJ1-1 TRBV5-1 NA NA CASSSSGQRGCEF TGCGCCAGCAGCTCCTCGGGGCAACGAGGTTGTGAATTT
TRBJ2-7 TRBV20-1 NA NA CSATEDEQYF TGCAGTGCCACGGAGGACGAGCAGTACTTC
TRBJ2-1 TRBV23-1 NA TRBD1 CASSLPGQRNFAKNEQFF TGCGCCAGCAGTTTGCCGGGACAGAGAAATTTTGCCAAGAATGAGCAGTTCTTC
TRBJ2-3 TRBV12-3/TRBV12-4 few TRBD2 CASADPGLAGGTQYF TGTGCCAGCGCCGACCCGGGACTAGCGGGGGGTACGCAGTATTTT
TRBJ2-3 TRBV19 NA NA CASSTVKLGDTQYF TGTGCCAGTAGTACCGTAAAGCTGGGAGATACGCAGTATTTT
TRBJ2-7 TRBV3-1 NA NA CASSQFWGTYYEQYF TGTGCCAGCAGCCAATTTTGGGGGACCTACTACGAGCAGTACTTC
TRBJ1-1 TRBV29-1 NA NA CSLQPGLHSNTEAFF TGCAGCTTACAACCGGGGCTACATTCGAACACTGAAGCTTTCTTT
TRBJ1-6 TRBV20-1 NA NA CGGVYSYNSPLHF TGCGGCGGGGTTTACTCCTATAATTCACCCCTCCACTTT
TRBJ2-7 TRBV7-8 NA TRBD1 CASSSPGQGALYEQYF TGTGCCAGCAGCTCACCGGGACAGGGGGCACTTTACGAGCAGTACTTC
TRBJ2-7 TRBV3-1 NA NA CASSPLYLEDSPPTPKYF TGTGCCAGCAGCCCCCTTTACTTAGAAGACTCCCCTCCGACCCCGAAGTACTTC
TRBJ2-7 TRBV19 NA NA CASSYRDTSYEQYF TGTGCCAGTAGCTACCGGGACACGTCCTACGAGCAGTACTTC
TRBJ2-7 TRBV15 few NA CATSREPPEGEQYF TGTGCCACCAGCAGAGAACCCCCTGAGGGAGAGCAGTACTTC
TRBJ2-3 TRBV12-3/TRBV12-4 NA NA CASSLGGDRTDTQYF TGTGCCAGCAGTTTAGGAGGGGATCGCACAGATACGCAGTATTTT
TRBJ2-3 TRBV5-1 NA NA CASSLAPVTSTDTQYF TGCGCCAGCAGCTTGGCCCCAGTAACGAGCACAGATACGCAGTATTTT
TRBJ1-6 TRBV6-5 few NA CASSYEGNNSPLHF TGTGCCAGCAGTTACGAGGGCAATAATTCACCCCTCCACTTT
TRBJ2-7 TRBV5-1 many NA CASSPRGTYSYEQYF TGCGCCAGCAGCCCTAGGGGGACATATTCCTACGAGCAGTACTTC
TRBJ2-3 TRBV24-1 NA TRBD1 CATSEPPGGPVPDTQYF TGTGCCACCAGTGAGCCCCCAGGGGGCCCGGTTCCAGATACGCAGTATTTT
TRBJ2-5 TRBV6-2/TRBV6-3 NA TRBD2 CASSYLTSRETQYF TGTGCCAGCAGTTACTTGACTAGCCGGGAGACCCAGTACTTC
TRBJ1-2 TRBV9 many NA CASSPGTTNYGYTF TGTGCCAGCAGCCCCGGGACAACTAACTATGGCTACACCTTC
TRBJ2-2 TRBV7-9 few TRBD1 CASSFSGGPGELFF TGTGCCAGCTCATTCTCAGGGGGCCCCGGGGAGCTGTTTTTT
TRBJ2-3 TRBV18 NA TRBD1 CASSPQTGYADTQYF TGTGCCAGCTCACCCCAGACAGGGTACGCAGATACGCAGTATTTT
TRBJ2-1 TRBV6-1 many TRBD2 CASSVTSGGLRNEQFF TGTGCCAGCAGTGTGACTAGCGGGGGGCTCCGCAATGAGCAGTTCTTC
TRBJ1-2 TRBV20-1 NA NA CSASYREMAGYTF TGCAGTGCTAGTTACAGGGAAATGGCTGGCTACACCTTC
TRBJ2-1 TRBV29-1 NA NA CSVAGTFSYNEQFF TGCAGCGTCGCCGGGACCTTCTCCTACAATGAGCAGTTCTTC
TRBJ1-1 TRBV29-1 few NA CSVSTNTEAFF TGCAGCGTCTCGACGAACACTGAAGCTTTCTTT
TRBJ2-1 TRBV20-1 NA TRBD1 CSASRRGPNNEQFF TGCAGTGCTAGTAGAAGGGGGCCGAACAATGAGCAGTTCTTC
TRBJ2-7 TRBV20-1 NA NA CSGIEVGPNPYEQYF TGCAGTGGGATAGAGGTGGGGCCGAACCCCTACGAGCAGTACTTC
TRBJ1-2 TRBV7-9 few NA CASGNGYTF TGTGCCAGCGGAAATGGCTACACCTTC
TRBJ2-1 TRBV6-5 NA NA CASSYSYGNNEQFF TGTGCCAGCAGTTACTCTTACGGAAACAATGAGCAGTTCTTC
TRBJ2-1 TRBV7-8 few TRBD2 CASSLGLAGGIEQFF TGTGCCAGCAGCTTAGGACTAGCGGGGGGGATTGAGCAGTTCTTC
TRBJ1-1 TRBV5-1 few NA CASSFGAMNTEAFF TGCGCCAGCAGCTTTGGGGCGATGAACACTGAAGCTTTCTTT
TRBJ1-5 TRBV20-1 few NA CSARRGRGHVNQPQHF TGCAGTGCTCGAAGGGGTCGGGGGCACGTGAATCAGCCCCAGCATTTT
TRBJ2-5 TRBV20-1 NA TRBD1 CSAPRTGWRVQETQYF TGCAGTGCCCCCCGGACAGGGTGGAGAGTCCAAGAGACCCAGTACTTC
TRBJ2-1 TRBV29-1 NA TRBD1 CSALGQGARNEQFF TGCAGCGCCCTTGGTCAGGGGGCGCGGAATGAGCAGTTCTTC
TRBJ2-5 TRBV9 NA NA CASSGTAETQYF TGTGCCTCCTCCGGGACTGCAGAGACCCAGTACTTC